A single sample is the source of the 2 T cell receptor beta chains below, sequenced in a study of blood T cell repertoires in COVID-19. Profiling relied on immunoSEQ multiplex PCR, and the TCRdb table lists in-frame clones only, not all of them. The sample holds about 100,000 clones, 70% to 85% seen once. The material sequenced was peripheral blood. The receptor source for this set is a woman of 80 years or more with active or convalescent COVID-19.

To note about this clone: This CDR3 is missing its conserved last phenylalanine or tryptophan, likely due to a read error. The DNA is left out, because the CDR3 cannot be placed on it with certainty; the CDR3 is given as TCRdb lists it. This rearrangement joins TRBV12-3 or TRBV12-4 to TRBJ1-2; TRBD1, the D gene given by the table, was not confirmed from the DNA. The CDR3 spans 12 amino acids, including both terminal residues. The CDR3 loop reads CASSSLTGGSQL.

This sequence joins TRBV15 and TRBJ2-1, with D maybe TRBD1 (5 bases). The CDR3 has 19 amino acids. CDR1 is LNHNV, CDR2 YYDKDF, per germline (reference sequence). V was shortened by 5 bases and J by 0 bases, with 23 bases between the two germline ends. CDR3 nucleotide sequence: TGTGCCACCAGCCAGGCACCTATGGGGCAGAGAAGCTCCTACAATGAGCAGTTCTTC. This codes for CATSQAPMGQRSSYNEQFF.